What follows describes a single T cell receptor (beta chain). Its antigen remains unknown. 5' RACE that incorporated UMI labels was used to prepare the TRB cDNA libraries. TCRdb reprocessed the 5' RACE reads and stores each CDR3 protein as one record, lacking DNA. Its table records tens of thousands of distinct CDR3 sequences. This sample is part of a study of CXCR3-negative and CXCR3-positive naive CD8 T cells. General study points: The study found CXCR3 expression partially decreased after cryopreservation and ran most assays on fresh PBMCs. TCR interaction strength was inferred from TRB CDR3 physicochemistry, as CD5 matched across naive subsets. Unlike memory cells, which differed, naive CXCR3-negative and CXCR3-positive cells had similar TRBV-TRBJ usage. In CXCR3-positive naive cells, the TRB CDR3s were more hydrophobic than in CXCR3-negative naive cells.

The CDR3 sequence is 14 residues long. Germline assignment: CDR1 SGHVS and CDR2 FNYEAQ. The receptor was derived from a human donor in good health. Some clones in this sample may be carry-over from other donors' samples. J is TRBJ2-1 and V is TRBV7-6. The specimen sequenced was naive CXCR3+ CD8+ T cells from blood. Subset described: CD45RO-CCR7+CD27+CD95- naive CD8+ T cells expressing CXCR3 (TNR3+). The CDR3 sequence is CASSPVSAYNEQFF.